The T cell receptor (beta chain) under discussion was sequenced for a study of cytomegalovirus exposure and HLA in healthy donors. Study-wide context: Researchers found that roughly 77% of fewer than 450 genotyped donors fell within the Caucasian-associated ancestry cluster.

Findings and caveats of the study: Accurate prediction of HLA-A and HLA-B alleles (for most subjects) was reportedly achieved from TCR beta sequences. The productive fraction for most TCR beta V segments was about 90% or about 30% in an earlier analysis. In a later analysis, V- and J-gene trimming of beta chains associated with a DCLRE1C missense variant, replicated independently.

PCR was performed using 60 Vbeta and 13 Jbeta primers. The method was immunoSEQ multiplex PCR; TCRdb's version includes in-frame clones alone and lacks a portion of them. The sample has about 140,000 clones; about 75% are singletons. As concerns this clone: The antigen is not known.

This CDR3 is built from 16 residues. Germline loops: CDR1 SGHAT, CDR2 FQNNGV. The germline V and J ends were trimmed by 0 bases and 4 bases, with 13 bases remaining between them. The clonotype comes from a woman aged 30 to 39 in good health and CMV-seronegative. The chain carries TRBV11-2 and TRBJ1-5, with D tentatively TRBD1 (6 bases). Sequenced material: PBMCs. In DNA form, the CDR3 reads TGTGCCAGCAGCTTAGAGGGGGCAATGGGGAATCAGCCCCAGCATTTT. Its protein is CASSLEGAMGNQPQHF.